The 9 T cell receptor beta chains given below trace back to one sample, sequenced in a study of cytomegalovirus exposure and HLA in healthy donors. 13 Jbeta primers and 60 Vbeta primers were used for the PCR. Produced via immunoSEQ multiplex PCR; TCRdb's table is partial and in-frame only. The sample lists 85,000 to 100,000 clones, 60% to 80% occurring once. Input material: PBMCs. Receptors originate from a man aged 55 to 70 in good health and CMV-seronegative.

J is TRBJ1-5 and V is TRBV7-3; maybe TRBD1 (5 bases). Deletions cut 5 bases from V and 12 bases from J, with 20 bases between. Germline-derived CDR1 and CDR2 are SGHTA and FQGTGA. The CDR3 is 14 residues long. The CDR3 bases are TGTGCCAGCAGCCCGGACGGGGGACTTCCGCTCCAGCATTTT. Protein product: CASSPDGGLPLQHF.

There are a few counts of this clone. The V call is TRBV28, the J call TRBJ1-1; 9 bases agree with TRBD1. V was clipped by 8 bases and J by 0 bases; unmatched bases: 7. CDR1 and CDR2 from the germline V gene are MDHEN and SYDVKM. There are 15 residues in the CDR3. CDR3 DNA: TGTGCCAGCGACCGGGACAGGGCTATGAACACTGAAGCTTTCTTT. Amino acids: CASDRDRAMNTEAFF. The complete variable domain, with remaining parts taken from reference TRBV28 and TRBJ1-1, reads DVKVTQSSRYLVKRTGEKVFLECVQDMDHENMFWYRQDPGLGLRLIYFSYDVKMKEKGDIPEGYSVSREKKERFSLILESASTNQTSMYLCASDRDRAMNTEAFFGQGTRLTVV.

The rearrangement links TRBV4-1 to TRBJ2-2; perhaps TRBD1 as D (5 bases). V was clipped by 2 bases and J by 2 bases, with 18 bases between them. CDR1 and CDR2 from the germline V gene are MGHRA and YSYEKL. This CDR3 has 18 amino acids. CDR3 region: CASSQIPRAWPNTGELFF. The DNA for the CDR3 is TGCGCCAGCAGCCAAATACCCAGGGCCTGGCCAAACACCGGGGAGCTGTTTTTT.

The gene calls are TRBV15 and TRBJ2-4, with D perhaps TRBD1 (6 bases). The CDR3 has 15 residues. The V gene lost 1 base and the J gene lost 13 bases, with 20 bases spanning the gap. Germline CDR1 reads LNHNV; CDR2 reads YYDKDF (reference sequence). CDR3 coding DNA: TGTGCCACCAGCAGAGCAAGGGGGTTTGGTCCTGGCCAGTACTTC. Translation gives CATSRARGFGPGQYF.

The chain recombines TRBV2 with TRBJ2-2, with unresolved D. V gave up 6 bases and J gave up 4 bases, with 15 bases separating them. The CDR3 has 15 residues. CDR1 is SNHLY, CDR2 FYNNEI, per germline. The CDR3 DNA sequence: TGTGCCAGCAGCCTTCAGGTGACCAGCACCGGGGAGCTGTTTTTT. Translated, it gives CASSLQVTSTGELFF.

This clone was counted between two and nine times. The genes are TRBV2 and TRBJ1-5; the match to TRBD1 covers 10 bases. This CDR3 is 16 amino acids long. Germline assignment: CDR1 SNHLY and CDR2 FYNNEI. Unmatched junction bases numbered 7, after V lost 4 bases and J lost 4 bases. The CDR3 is CASSGRGQGINQPQHF. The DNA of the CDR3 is TGTGCCAGCAGTGGTCGGGGACAGGGGATTAATCAGCCCCAGCATTTT.

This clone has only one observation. CDR3 sequence (DNA): TGTGCCAGTAGTCGTCAGTGGAACACTGAAGCTTTCTTT. This translates into CASSRQWNTEAFF. The rearrangement uses TRBV19 and TRBJ1-1; D is undetermined. The V gene lost 5 bases and the J gene lost 1 base, with 8 bases spanning the gap. This CDR3 spans 13 amino acids. Looked up from germline, CDR1 is LNHDA and CDR2 is SQIVND (reference sequence).

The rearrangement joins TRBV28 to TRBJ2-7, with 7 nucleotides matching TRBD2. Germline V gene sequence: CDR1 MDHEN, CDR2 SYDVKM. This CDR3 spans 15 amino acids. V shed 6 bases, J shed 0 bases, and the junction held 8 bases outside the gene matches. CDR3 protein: CASSPLERDSYEQYF. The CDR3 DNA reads TGTGCCAGCAGCCCCTTGGAGCGGGACTCCTACGAGCAGTACTTC.

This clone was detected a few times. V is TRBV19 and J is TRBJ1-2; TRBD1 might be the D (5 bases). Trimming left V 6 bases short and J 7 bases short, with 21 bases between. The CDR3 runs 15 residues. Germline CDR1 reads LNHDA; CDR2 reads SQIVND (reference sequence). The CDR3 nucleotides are TGTGCCAGTAGGTCAGGGCGGCAAGAATCGTTTGGCTACACCTTC. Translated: CASRSGRQESFGYTF. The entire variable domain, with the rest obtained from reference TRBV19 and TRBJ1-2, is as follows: DGGITQSPKYLFRKEGQNVTLSCEQNLNHDAMYWYRQDPGQGLRLIYYSQIVNDFQKGDIAEGYSVSREKKESFPLTVTSAQKNPTAFYLCASRSGRQESFGYTFGSGTRLTVV.